Listed here are 19 T cell receptor beta chains from one sample, sequenced in a study of control samples from healthy donors and cancer patients. The data were produced by immunoSEQ multiplex PCR, yet TCRdb's version contains in-frame clones alone and is incomplete. The repertoire consists of 150,000 to 200,000 clones, with 75% to 95% occurring once and the leading ten covering 2% to 2.5%. Sequenced material: blood. The source of these receptors is a middle-aged woman in good health.

The chain carries TRBV6-5 and TRBJ2-2, with D possibly matching TRBD1 (5 bases). The CDR3 runs 13 residues. Trimming took off 8 bases at V and 7 bases at J, with 14 bases between the two ends. Germline V CDR1 and CDR2: MNHEY, SVGAGI. In DNA form, the CDR3 reads TGTGCCAGCCGACAGACCCTGGTCGGGGAGCTGTTTTTT. Translation: CASRQTLVGELFF.

The chain joins TRBV6-2 or TRBV6-3 to TRBJ2-1; no firm D call. Germline assignment: CDR1 MNHEY and CDR2 SVGEGT. This CDR3 comprises 19 residues. V dropped 2 bases and J dropped 3 bases, with 23 bases sitting between them. CDR3 sequence reads: CASSYVTSTHIGVYNEQFF. In nucleotides, the CDR3 is TGTGCCAGCAGTTACGTAACATCCACACACATAGGAGTCTACAATGAGCAGTTCTTC.

The chain carries TRBV2 and TRBJ1-1, with a tentative D call TRBD1 (6 bases). Germline lookup yields CDR1 SNHLY and CDR2 FYNNEI. Trimming removed 4 bases from V and 0 bases from J, with 12 bases in between. The CDR3 totals 15 residues. The CDR3 nucleotides read TGTGCCAGCAGTGGACAGGCGGGGATGAACACTGAAGCTTTCTTT. Protein product: CASSGQAGMNTEAFF.

The chain employs TRBV27 and TRBJ2-7; possibly TRBD2 for D (5 bases). Per germline, CDR1 MNHEY and CDR2 SMNVEV (reference sequence). The CDR3 totals 12 residues. V was pared by 5 bases and J by 5 bases, with 10 bases between. Here the CDR3 reads CASSLPGNEQYF. CDR3 DNA: TGTGCCAGCAGTCTCCCCGGGAACGAGCAGTACTTC.

The chain couples TRBV4-1 to TRBJ1-5, with TRBD1 as a possible D gene (5 bases). The CDR3 runs to 14 residues. The V gene lost 1 base and the J gene lost 3 bases, with 7 bases spanning the gap. Germline values: CDR1 MGHRA, CDR2 YSYEKL. CDR3 DNA: TGCGCCAGCAGCCAAGGACAGTACAATCAGCCCCAGCATTTT. This translates into CASSQGQYNQPQHF.

This clone was counted between two and nine times. V usage is TRBV15 and J usage is TRBJ2-3; 12 bases align to TRBD2. CDR3 length: 17 residues. Looked up from germline, CDR1 is LNHNV and CDR2 is YYDKDF (reference sequence). The V gene end was trimmed by 0 bases and the J gene end by 1 base; junction bases not matched to a gene: 2. CDR3 sequence reads: CATSRDRLAGGTDTQYF. The DNA for the CDR3 is TGTGCCACCAGCAGAGACCGACTAGCGGGGGGCACAGATACGCAGTATTTT.

This chain connects TRBV14 to TRBJ1-1; 7 bases fit TRBD1. The CDR3 consists of 17 residues. Germline V lookup: CDR1 SGHDN, CDR2 FVKESK. V was pared by 5 bases and J by 1 base, with 13 bases of the junction left unmatched. The DNA for the CDR3 is TGTGCCAGCAGCTCGGGACAGATCCTTAGACAGAACACTGAAGCTTTCTTT. Amino acids: CASSSGQILRQNTEAFF.

This rearrangement joins TRBV6-5 to TRBJ1-5; no clear D gene. Trimming took off 7 bases at V and 5 bases at J, with 18 bases between the two ends. The CDR3 is 15 amino acids. In germline, CDR1 is MNHEY, CDR2 SVGAGI. The CDR3 loop is CASTLDGKAYQPQHF. The CDR3 DNA follows: TGTGCCAGCACGCTGGACGGAAAGGCGTATCAGCCCCAGCATTTT.

This clone was counted once. The chain carries TRBV5-1 and TRBJ1-1; the D gene is possibly TRBD1 (5 bases). The CDR3 length is 14 residues. The germline CDR1 and CDR2 sequences are SGHRS and YFSETQ. V was cut by 1 base and J by 0 bases, with 7 bases left in between. CDR3 sequence reads: CASSLTGLNTEAFF. The DNA for the CDR3 is TGCGCCAGCAGCTTGACAGGTTTGAACACTGAAGCTTTCTTT.

CDR3 in amino acids: CASSVGSPDTQYF. The CDR3 DNA follows: TGTGCCAGCAGCGTAGGGTCGCCAGATACGCAGTATTTT. V and J are TRBV9 and TRBJ2-3; D is ambiguous. The germline V and J ends were trimmed by 0 bases and 4 bases, with 6 bases remaining between them. Germline V gives CDR1 SGDLS, CDR2 YYNGEE. This CDR3 is built from 13 residues.

This chain joins TRBV10-1 and TRBJ2-3; the D is unclear. V lost 6 bases and J 6 bases, leaving 16 bases between the germline ends. The CDR3 has 14 amino acids. Germline V gene sequence: CDR1 WNHNN, CDR2 SYGVQD (reference sequence). The CDR3 loop reads CASSALTIMDTQYF. The CDR3 DNA sequence: TGCGCCAGCAGCGCCCTTACAATAATGGATACGCAGTATTTT.

The J gene is TRBJ2-7, the V gene TRBV4-2; D may be TRBD2 (6 bases). Germline assignment: CDR1 LGHNA and CDR2 YNFKEQ. This CDR3 has 14 residues. V dropped 3 bases and J dropped 0 bases, with 9 bases sitting between them. DNA of the CDR3: TGTGCCAGCAGCCAGGACGGGAGCTCCTACGAGCAGTACTTC. This codes for CASSQDGSSYEQYF.

V and J are TRBV29-1 and TRBJ1-4; a possible D gene is TRBD1 (5 bases). The CDR3 spans 15 residues. Germline-derived CDR1 and CDR2 are SQVTM and ANQGSEA. Trimming took 0 bases from V and 3 from J, leaving 11 bases between them. The CDR3 nucleotides are TGCAGCGTTGAAGAACTAGGGGTCTCTAATGAAAAACTGTTTTTT. Translation: CSVEELGVSNEKLFF.

The V gene is TRBV6-6, the J gene TRBJ1-1, with D tentatively TRBD1 (5 bases). The germline V and J ends were trimmed by 2 bases and 1 base, with 8 bases remaining between them. CDR1 is MNHNY and CDR2 is SVGAGI in the germline V gene (reference sequence). The CDR3 runs to 14 residues. In DNA form, the CDR3 reads TGTGCCAGCAGTTACGGGGACCCGAACACTGAAGCTTTCTTT. Translating gives CASSYGDPNTEAFF.

This clone was counted once. The chain carries TRBV11-1 and TRBJ2-7, with 7 bases lining up with TRBD1. The CDR3 is made up of 15 amino acids. Trimming took 5 bases from V and 0 from J; bases not matched to a gene: 7. CDR1 is SGHAT, CDR2 FQDESV, per germline (reference sequence). The chain's CDR3 is CASSPATGSSYEQYF. The CDR3, as DNA: TGTGCCAGCAGCCCTGCGACAGGGAGCTCCTACGAGCAGTACTTC.

The gene calls are TRBV3-1 (or the pseudogene TRBV3-2) and TRBJ1-1; a possible D gene is TRBD1 (6 bases). Trimming removed 0 bases at V and 3 bases at J, with 11 bases between. The CDR3 runs 15 residues. Germline loops: CDR1 LGHDT, CDR2 YNNKEL (reference sequence). CDR3 in amino acids: CASSQESRGYTEAFF. As DNA, the CDR3 is TGTGCCAGCAGCCAAGAGAGCAGGGGCTACACTGAAGCTTTCTTT.

The chain couples TRBV2 to TRBJ2-7; possibly TRBD2 for D (5 bases). CDR1 is SNHLY, CDR2 FYNNEI, per germline. The V end lost 5 bases, the J end lost 5 bases, and 13 bases lay between the germline ends. The CDR3 has 13 residues. CDR3 in DNA: TGTGCCAGCAGTATTGGAGGCATTGACGAGCAGTACTTC. It translates to CASSIGGIDEQYF.

In its sample, this clone was seen once. The chain has TRBV4-1 and TRBJ1-2; TRBD1 matches at 8 bases. The CDR3 consists of 15 residues. Germline trimming cut 4 bases from V and 3 bases from J; bases unmatched to any gene: 7. The germline CDR1 and CDR2 sequences are MGHRA and YSYEKL. The CDR3 loop reads CASSRPLDRDYGYTF. CDR3 nucleotides: TGCGCCAGCAGCCGACCTCTGGACAGGGACTATGGCTACACCTTC.

The gene calls are TRBV9 and TRBJ1-3; D is ambiguous. The germline CDR1 and CDR2 sequences are SGDLS and YYNGEE. The CDR3 has 15 residues. Between the trimmed V and J ends, which lost 4 bases and 0 bases, there was a span of 11 bases. CDR3: CASSPGGTSGNTIYF. The DNA for the CDR3 is TGTGCCAGCAGCCCAGGAGGCACCTCTGGAAACACCATATATTTT.